This TCR beta chain appears in the sequencing data of a study of cytomegalovirus exposure and HLA in healthy donors. About the research overall: An early release of data contained about 85 million unique TCRs, which came from HLA-typed donors. Study findings and constraints: In an earlier analysis, most TCR beta V segments were productive about 87% or about 30% of the time. After further analysis at a later stage, around 17,000 TCR beta sequences were associated with HLA alleles at 0.05 false discovery rate.

The PCR used 60 Vbeta and 13 Jbeta primers. Some clones are missing from TCRdb's copy, which holds only in-frame ones; the method was immunoSEQ multiplex PCR. The sample has just over 200,000 clones; approximately 80% are singletons. As to this clone: Its specificity is not known.

This receptor was obtained from a man between 45 and 60 years old in good health and CMV-seronegative. Material: PBMCs.

DNA of the CDR3: TGCGCCAGCAGCCGAGTTGGGGCCTGGAACACCGGGGAGCTGTTTTTT. It translates to CASSRVGAWNTGELFF. V gene TRBV4-1 combines with J gene TRBJ2-2; D is possibly TRBD1 (5 bases). The V end lost 4 bases, the J end lost 1 base, and 13 bases lay between the germline ends. The CDR3 consists of 16 residues. Germline V gene data show CDR1 as MGHRA and CDR2 as YSYEKL.